This entry lists 28 T cell receptor beta chains sequenced from one sample in a study of T cells in narcolepsy. This table comes from immunoSEQ multiplex PCR, and its TCRdb copy is limited to in-frame clones, with some not included. The sample includes fewer than 30,000 clones, 65% to 90% of them seen just once. The source material was memory (CD45RA-) CD4+ T cells from blood. Source of these receptors: a human donor in good health.

The chain uses TRBV18 and TRBJ2-2, with 7 bases lining up with TRBD1. Germline V gene sequence: CDR1 KGHSH, CDR2 LQKENI. V shed 4 bases, J shed 7 bases, and the junction held 9 bases outside the gene matches. The CDR3 consists of 15 residues. CDR3 nucleotides: TGTGCCAGCTCACAGCGACAGGGTAGTGACGGGGAGCTGTTTTTT. Protein sequence: CASSQRQGSDGELFF.

The rearrangement links TRBV7-2 to TRBJ1-6; D unclear. The CDR3 is 14 amino acids. Germline V gene lookup returns CDR1 SGHTA and CDR2 FQGNSA. V was clipped by 4 bases and J by 10 bases, with 14 bases between them. CDR3 protein: CASSSARVQSPLHF. In DNA form, the CDR3 reads TGTGCCAGCAGCTCGGCACGGGTTCAATCACCCCTCCACTTT.

The chain joins TRBV28 to TRBJ2-3; TRBD2 aligns across 15 bases. CDR3 size: 20 residues. Trimming removed 4 bases from V and 4 bases from J; junction bases left unmatched: 15. Germline assignment: CDR1 MDHEN and CDR2 SYDVKM. The CDR3 region is CASSSLGGTSGRSRADTQYF. CDR3 coding DNA: TGTGCCAGCAGTTCCCTGGGTGGGACTAGCGGGAGGTCGAGGGCAGATACGCAGTATTTT.

The chain has TRBV19 and TRBJ1-2, with D uncertain. The CDR3 is 16 residues long. Germline CDR1 reads LNHDA; CDR2 reads SQIVND (reference sequence). The V and J ends lost 6 bases and 7 bases respectively, with 24 bases between them. DNA for the CDR3: TGTGCCAGTAGGGCGGTGGGTGAGGGCCGGGAAGCTGGCTACACCTTC. Translating gives CASRAVGEGREAGYTF. The full variable domain, rest sourced from reference TRBV19 and TRBJ1-2, is DGGITQSPKYLFRKEGQNVTLSCEQNLNHDAMYWYRQDPGQGLRLIYYSQIVNDFQKGDIAEGYSVSREKKESFPLTVTSAQKNPTAFYLCASRAVGEGREAGYTFGSGTRLTVV.

The chain links TRBV29-1 to TRBJ2-3; D remains ambiguous. CDR3 length equals 14 residues. Germline V CDR1 and CDR2: SQVTM, ANQGSEA. Trimming pared 5 bases from V and 1 base from J, leaving 13 bases between. This chain's CDR3 is CSVYIRPRTDTQYF. The CDR3 region has the DNA TGCAGCGTTTACATACGGCCTCGCACAGATACGCAGTATTTT.

This clone was counted only a few times. The chain links TRBV4-2 to TRBJ1-1; D is uncertain. The V end was cut by 1 base, the J end by 0 bases, with 3 bases between. Per the germline V gene, CDR1 is LGHNA and CDR2 is YNFKEQ. This CDR3 has 13 amino acids. The CDR3 nucleotides read TGTGCCAGCAGCCAAGGAGTGAACACTGAAGCTTTCTTT. This translates into CASSQGVNTEAFF.

The rearrangement links TRBV5-1 to TRBJ2-5, with a tentative D call TRBD1 (6 bases). V was trimmed by 6 bases and J by 2 bases, leaving 14 bases between them. The CDR3 runs 14 residues. Looked up from germline, CDR1 is SGHRS and CDR2 is YFSETQ. In DNA, the CDR3 is TGCGCCAGCACCCCCCGAACAGGGCAAGAGACCCAGTACTTC. Its translation is CASTPRTGQETQYF.

A remark on this clone: This specimen includes other DNA sequences encoding the same CDR3. The chain couples TRBV5-1 to TRBJ1-2; weak D call: TRBD1 (5 bases). The CDR3 extends over 14 amino acids. CDR1 SGHRS and CDR2 YFSETQ come from the germline V gene. The V and J ends lost 0 bases and 2 bases respectively, with 8 bases between them. CDR3 protein: CASSLDRRNYGYTF. The CDR3 DNA is TGCGCCAGCAGCTTGGACAGGAGAAACTATGGCTACACCTTC.

The chain links TRBV11-2 to TRBJ2-1, with 16 bases matching TRBD2. Trimming cost V 5 bases and J 9 bases; bases outside gene matches: 13. Germline V CDR1 and CDR2: SGHAT, FQNNGV. This CDR3 region has 18 residues. For the CDR3, the DNA is TGTGCCAGCAGCCGGGCCTGGGGGACTAGCGGGAGGGCCCCTGAGCAGTTCTTC. It is translated as CASSRAWGTSGRAPEQFF.

The chain couples TRBV5-4 to TRBJ2-1, with TRBD2 matching 11 bases. Germline CDR1 and CDR2: SGHNT and YYREEE (reference sequence). CDR3 length: 15 amino acids. Trimming took 4 bases from V and 7 from J; bases not matched to a gene: 7. The CDR3 nucleotides read TGTGCCAGCAGCCATAGCGGGAGGGCGGGGAATGAGCAGTTCTTC. Its translation: CASSHSGRAGNEQFF.

This clone has more than one count but fewer than ten. The chain uses TRBV5-4 and TRBJ1-1, with TRBD1 identical over 8 bases. The ends lost 5 bases at V and 4 bases at J; junction bases unmatched: 7. CDR3 size: 14 residues. In germline, CDR1 is SGHNT, CDR2 YYREEE (reference sequence). CDR3 region: CASRLDRASTEAFF. Written as DNA, the CDR3 is TGTGCCAGCAGACTGGACAGGGCGAGCACTGAAGCTTTCTTT.

This clone has only one observation. The chain employs TRBV10-2 and TRBJ2-7; 9 nucleotides align to TRBD2. CDR1 and CDR2 from the germline V gene are WSHSY and SAAADI. V gave up 2 bases and J gave up 4 bases; unmatched junction bases: 6. The CDR3 is 15 amino acids. The CDR3 DNA sequence: TGCGCCAGCAGTGAGCCTGCGGGAGGGCGTTACGAGCAGTACTTC. Translating it yields CASSEPAGGRYEQYF.

V is TRBV2 and J is TRBJ1-1; D is undetermined. This CDR3 contains 14 residues. Looked up from germline, CDR1 is SNHLY and CDR2 is FYNNEI. V was pared by 2 bases and J by 1 base, with 8 bases between. CDR3 region: CASSESYRNTEAFF. CDR3 bases: TGTGCCAGCAGTGAAAGTTACAGGAACACTGAAGCTTTCTTT. The whole variable domain, filled in from reference TRBV2 and TRBJ1-1, reads EPEVTQTPSHQVTQMGQEVILRCVPISNHLYFYWYRQILGQKVEFLVSFYNNEISEKSEIFDDQFSVERPDGSNFTLKIRSTKLEDSAMYFCASSESYRNTEAFFGQGTRLTVV.

This chain connects TRBV19 to TRBJ2-7; D not resolved. Germline-derived CDR1 and CDR2 are LNHDA and SQIVND (reference sequence). The CDR3 extends over 13 amino acids. V dropped 5 bases and J dropped 2 bases, with 10 bases sitting between them. CDR3 coding DNA: TGTGCCAGTAGTTTATCTTCCACCTACGAGCAGTACTTC. Translation gives CASSLSSTYEQYF.

CDR3 sequence (DNA): TGTGCCAGTAGTATACTCCTCCAGACAGGGGCGCGGGAGCAGTACTTC. It specifies CASSILLQTGAREQYF. The V call is TRBV19, the J call TRBJ2-7; 8 bases fit TRBD1. Germline-derived CDR1 and CDR2 are LNHDA and SQIVND (reference sequence). V lost 2 bases and J lost 7; bases outside the gene matches: 13. The CDR3 spans 16 residues.

This chain connects TRBV14 to TRBJ2-2; 10 nucleotides match TRBD2. The V and J ends lost 6 bases and 1 base, in that order; junction bases with no gene match: 2. The CDR3 is made up of 15 amino acids. CDR1 SGHDN and CDR2 FVKESK come from the germline V gene. CDR3: CASRRTSGNTGELFF. The CDR3 DNA follows: TGTGCCAGCAGAAGGACTAGCGGGAACACCGGGGAGCTGTTTTTT.

CDR3 protein: CASSYRDTTDEQYF. CDR3 nucleotide sequence: TGTGCCAGCAGTTACCGGGACACGACGGACGAGCAGTACTTC. The chain uses TRBV6-6 and TRBJ2-7, with D possibly TRBD1 on 6 matching bases. Germline CDR1 and CDR2: MNHNY and SVGAGI (reference sequence). The V end lost 2 bases, the J end lost 5 bases, and 13 bases lay between the germline ends. This CDR3 is built from 14 residues.

The chain employs TRBV30 and TRBJ1-1; 8 bases are shared with TRBD1. This CDR3 has 15 residues. CDR1 and CDR2 (germline): GTSNPN, SVGIG (reference sequence). V lost 5 bases to trimming and J lost 1 base; unmatched junction nucleotides: 9. CDR3 protein: CAWDQRGTGNTEAFF. In DNA, the CDR3 is TGTGCCTGGGATCAACGCGGGACAGGGAACACTGAAGCTTTCTTT.

The V and J genes are TRBV19 and TRBJ2-3; TRBD2 matches at 8 bases. This CDR3 has 15 amino acids. Germline trimming cut 5 bases from V and 6 bases from J; bases unmatched to any gene: 10. Germline V lookup: CDR1 LNHDA, CDR2 SQIVND (reference sequence). CDR3 nucleotide sequence: TGTGCCAGTAGTCCCGGGGGGGTGGCCCGGGATACGCAGTATTTT. Its protein product is CASSPGGVARDTQYF.

The genes are TRBV4-2 and TRBJ2-2; 7 nucleotides line up with TRBD1. V shed 4 bases, J shed 5 bases, and the junction held 10 bases outside the gene matches. The CDR3 is 16 residues long. Germline loops: CDR1 LGHNA, CDR2 YNFKEQ. The CDR3: CASSRSRTGETGELFF. The DNA of the CDR3 is TGTGCCAGCAGCCGTTCGAGAACAGGGGAAACCGGGGAGCTGTTTTTT.

The rearrangement joins TRBV5-4 to TRBJ2-7; 8 bases line up with TRBD1. This CDR3 has 15 amino acids. The ends lost 4 bases at V and 4 bases at J; junction bases unmatched: 10. Germline V CDR1 and CDR2: SGHNT, YYREEE (reference sequence). CDR3: CASSTRQGNFYEQYF. The CDR3 DNA reads as TGTGCCAGCAGCACAAGACAGGGGAATTTTTACGAGCAGTACTTC.

This chain uses TRBV10-3 with TRBJ2-1; 15 positions agree with TRBD2. Losses at the gene ends were 4 bases for V and 6 bases for J; bases not matched to a gene: 1. Looked up from germline, CDR1 is ENHRY and CDR2 is SYGVKD. The CDR3 runs to 15 residues. The CDR3 sequence is CAISGTSGRANEQFF. For the CDR3, the DNA is TGTGCCATCAGTGGGACTAGCGGGAGGGCCAATGAGCAGTTCTTC.

This chain links TRBV10-1 with TRBJ2-1, with TRBD2 matching over 13 bases. Germline CDR1 WNHNN, CDR2 SYGVQD (reference sequence). Germline trimming cut 6 bases from V and 10 bases from J; bases unmatched to any gene: 9. The CDR3 covers 15 residues. The CDR3 here is CASSPGLAGVQEQFF. CDR3 DNA sequence: TGCGCCAGCAGCCCTGGACTAGCGGGAGTGCAGGAGCAGTTCTTC.

The chain carries TRBV28 and TRBJ1-4, with D possibly matching TRBD1 (6 bases). The CDR3 covers 15 residues. Trimming removed 5 bases at V and 3 bases at J, with 13 bases between. Per germline, CDR1 MDHEN and CDR2 SYDVKM. CDR3 amino acids: CASSNGAGANEKLFF. The CDR3 nucleotides read TGTGCCAGCAGTAATGGGGCAGGGGCTAATGAAAAACTGTTTTTT.

The V gene is TRBV19, the J gene TRBJ2-7; TRBD2 aligns across 11 bases. The CDR3 consists of 15 residues. The V and J ends lost 3 bases and 3 bases, in that order; junction bases with no gene match: 4. The germline V gene encodes CDR1 LNHDA and CDR2 SQIVND (reference sequence). The chain's CDR3 is CASSMDGTSGYEQYF. The CDR3 DNA is TGTGCCAGTAGTATGGATGGGACTAGCGGCTACGAGCAGTACTTC.

This rearrangement joins TRBV7-9 to TRBJ2-5; no clear D gene. Germline V gene lookup returns CDR1 SEHNR and CDR2 FQNEAQ (reference sequence). The CDR3 sequence is 12 residues long. With 1 base removed from V and 9 bases from J, the gap between germline ends came to 9 bases. CDR3 protein: CASSLEPQAQYF. CDR3 sequence (DNA): TGTGCCAGCAGCTTAGAGCCTCAGGCCCAGTACTTC.

The V and J genes are TRBV19 and TRBJ1-5; 7 bases match TRBD1. Germline values: CDR1 LNHDA, CDR2 SQIVND (reference sequence). V dropped 7 bases and J dropped 1; count of bases not matched to a gene: 10. The CDR3 is 16 amino acids. CDR3 nucleotide sequence: TGTGCCAGTAACTCTCAGGGCAGGGGGAGCAATCAGCCCCAGCATTTT. Protein sequence: CASNSQGRGSNQPQHF.

The CDR3: CASSPPTGGGGTSGKNYEQYF. CDR3 in DNA: TGTGCCAGCTCACCACCGACAGGGGGAGGAGGGACTAGCGGGAAGAATTACGAGCAGTACTTC. The rearrangement links TRBV18 to TRBJ2-7; 13 bases are a match to TRBD2. Germline CDR1 reads KGHSH; CDR2 reads LQKENI. The CDR3 runs 21 residues. The J segment lost 4 bases and the V segment lost 0 bases, leaving 18 bases of the junction unmatched.